This T cell receptor (beta chain) was identified in a study of early stage breast cancer tumors (dated by TCRdb to the late 2010s). Regarding the complete study: Of the 15 to 20 invasive breast tumors, about a dozen were found to be estrogen receptor-positive, progesterone receptor-positive and HER2-negative. Of the roughly 12 ER+/PR+/HER2- tumors, eight were classified as invasive ductal carcinomas and four as invasive lobular carcinomas. On average, each sample had 9.5 to 10-fold read coverage. Across all samples, more than 2.5 million templates representing under 1.3 million unique clonotypes were detected.

The study profiled bulk TCR beta-chain repertoires in matched peripheral blood, tumor and adjacent normal breast tissue taken from fewer than 20 patients with early-stage breast cancer. Before surgery, about 5-10 mL of whole blood was collected into EDTA tubes and then processed within 2 hours. Ficoll-Paque centrifugation in SepMate-50 tubes was used to isolate peripheral blood mononuclear cells. PBMCs were cryopreserved in approximately 90% FBS with roughly 10% DMSO in aliquots of roughly 1.9 to 4.5 million cells and stored in liquid nitrogen. The Qiagen AllPrep DNA/RNA Mini kit was used to extract genomic DNA. This clone appeared a few times. Its antigen remains undetermined. No base quality information exists; no much larger clone differs at one position. Every sample was amplified as two independent genomic DNA replicates, using roughly 0.45 ug for blood and about 1.4 ug for tumor or normal breast. Following the manufacturer's instructions, the ImmunoSeq Intro kit was used to carry out TCRB sequencing on genomic DNA. For absolute quantification, the roughly 32-cycle multiplex PCR included proprietary primers along with spike-in control sequences. Single-end 150-bp reads were used to sequence an 87-bp fragment covering the CDR3 and the flanking V and J genes. Seven samples, each with two replicates, were multiplexed per lane of an Illumina MiSeq using version 3.0 chemistry. In the paper's pipeline: The vendor's proprietary pipeline handled the raw data processing, merging both replicates into a single result for each sample. A clonotype was defined as productive rearrangements that share the same V-gene family, CDR3 amino acid sequence and J-gene segment. Clonality was computed as 1 minus the normalized Shannon entropy (Pielou evenness) of TCRB abundances. To estimate T cell density, the total number of templates was divided by the number of input cells, which was inferred from the amount of DNA input. Recon with default parameters was used to estimate total repertoire diversity and clonality. A clonotype was considered tumor-enriched if its abundance in tumor exceeded 0.1% and was at least 32-fold higher than its abundance in normal breast. In TCRdb, the immuneACCESS table is reduced to in-frame sequences with V and J assigned. These tables do not hold every clone; where another copy was compared, an unresolved V gene accounts for under half, and the others remain unexplained. D and trimming were read from the DNA, whereas the V and J calls and clone size are those reported in that table. Recorded for this sample are about 38,000 clones; roughly 72% of them occurred a single time. The ten most abundant clones make up 6.5% to 8% of the sample.

In the germline V gene, CDR1 corresponds to MNHEY and CDR2 to SVGAGI. The CDR3 numbers 15 residues from cysteine through phenylalanine. Only the CDR3 DNA is retained, 45 bases long and in frame from the first base. Compared with germline, V lacks 5 bases and J lacks 2 bases; bases without a gene match: 7. What the research found in general, with its limitations: Tumors showed roughly 2.5-fold higher T cell density and higher clonality than adjacent normal breast tissue. Enriched TCRB sequences shared across patients were found to be mostly commonly generated sequences that were unlikely to play an important role in the tumor microenvironment. Bulk genomic DNA sequencing of unsorted cells missed chain pairing and functional markers such as CD4, CD8 and FOXP3. Analysis by tumor subtype was prevented by the small cohort size. Repertoires from blood and normal breast were more alike than repertoires from blood and tumor, and in about 90% of the 16 patients, comparing each tissue with blood separated tumor from normal.

This sequence uses TRBV6-5 and TRBJ1-1; 8 central bases correspond to TRBD1. The material sequenced was blood. This clonotype originated in a person between 55 and 70 years old with breast cancer. The base sequence is TGTGCCAGCAGTCGGGTGGGACAGGCTAACACTGAAGCTTTCTTT. Its protein is CASSRVGQANTEAFF.